This passage covers 11 T cell receptor beta chains from one sample sequenced in a study of CD8+ T cells in alopecia areata. Sequencing templates came from extracted RNA that was reverse transcribed into cDNA. Repertoires were generated with immunoSEQ multiplex PCR, while TCRdb's copy carries only in-frame clones and drops some. The sample holds more than 110,000 clones; around 82% are singletons and the top ten take 20% to 25%. The treatment denotes: oral pan-JAK inhibitor, 5-10 mg twice daily. The sample consisted of CD8+ T cells sorted from blood, taken at week 4, from a patient treated with tofacitinib. These TCRs come from a human donor with alopecia areata.

As to this clone: One junction end does not reproduce the germline sequence, and a read error may be involved. The gene calls are TRBV5-4 and TRBJ2-7; 12 bases agree with TRBD1. The CDR3 runs to 14 residues. Looked up from germline, CDR1 is SGHNT and CDR2 is YYREEE (reference sequence). CDR3 amino acids: CASSLGQGAHEQYF. The CDR3 DNA is TGTGCCAGCAGTTTGGGACAGGGGGCCCACGAGCAGTACTTC.

The rearrangement uses TRBV4-1 and TRBJ2-5; D ambiguous. CDR3 size: 15 residues. V lost 6 bases to trimming and J lost 4 bases, with 18 bases between them. Germline V gene sequence: CDR1 MGHRA, CDR2 YSYEKL. This CDR3 is CASSDIQSARETQYF. Here the CDR3 DNA reads TGCGCCAGCAGTGACATACAATCGGCCCGAGAGACCCAGTACTTC.

The chain couples TRBV7-2 to TRBJ1-5; D may be TRBD1 (6 bases). The CDR3 covers 15 residues. Germline-derived CDR1 and CDR2 are SGHTA and FQGNSA. Trimming cost V 5 bases and J 2 bases, with 13 bases left between them. CDR3: CASSVTGFGNQPQHF. The DNA for the CDR3 is TGTGCCAGCAGCGTAACAGGGTTTGGCAATCAGCCCCAGCATTTT. Full variable domain (missing parts from reference TRBV7-2 and TRBJ1-5): GAGVSQSPSNKVTEKGKDVELRCDPISGHTALYWYRQSLGQGLEFLIYFQGNSAPDKSGLPSDRFSAERTGGSVSTLTIQRTQQEDSAVYLCASSVTGFGNQPQHFGDGTRLSIL.

The chain carries TRBV4-3 and TRBJ2-5; TRBD1 is a possible D gene (6 bases). Germline V gene data show CDR1 as LGHNA and CDR2 as YSLEER. The V end was cut by 4 bases, the J end by 1 base, with 16 bases between. The CDR3 consists of 16 residues. CDR3 region: CASSPEQGALQETQYF. The CDR3 nucleotides read TGCGCCAGCAGCCCAGAACAGGGAGCTCTCCAAGAGACCCAGTACTTC.

This clone has only a few counts. This chain joins TRBV7-8 and TRBJ2-3; 11 nucleotides agree with TRBD2. The V gene's germline CDR1 is SGHVS and CDR2 FQNEAQ. The CDR3 runs to 16 residues. V shed 0 bases and J 7 bases; nucleotides not matched to a gene: 6. The CDR3 nucleotides read TGTGCCAGCAGCTTAGCGCCTAGCGGGGGGCACTATACGCAGTATTTT. It encodes CASSLAPSGGHYTQYF.

The J gene is TRBJ2-2, the V gene TRBV5-4, with 7 bases lining up with TRBD2. V gave up 0 bases and J gave up 6 bases; unmatched junction bases: 2. The CDR3 is 14 amino acids. Per germline, CDR1 SGHNT and CDR2 YYREEE (reference sequence). The CDR3 here is CASSLGAGAGELFF. The CDR3 nucleotides read TGTGCCAGCAGCTTGGGGGCGGGGGCCGGGGAGCTGTTTTTT.

This chain joins TRBV7-3 and TRBJ2-3; 10 nucleotides line up with TRBD1. CDR3 size: 15 residues. Germline CDR1 SGHTA, CDR2 FQGTGA. V gave up 6 bases and J gave up 4 bases; unmatched junction bases: 7. CDR3 bases: TGTGCCAGCAGTTCGACAGGGACAGGGGCAGATACGCAGTATTTT. Its translation: CASSSTGTGADTQYF.

The rearrangement joins TRBV27 to TRBJ2-7, with a weak D call TRBD2 (5 bases). This CDR3 is built from 13 residues. Trimming stripped 2 bases from V and 3 bases from J, with 8 bases between. Germline CDR1 and CDR2: MNHEY and SMNVEV (reference sequence). CDR3 nucleotide sequence: TGTGCCAGCAGTTTAGGAGGAATCTACGAGCAGTACTTC. Translating it yields CASSLGGIYEQYF.

The chain employs TRBV6-5 and TRBJ2-7; D is ambiguous. The V gene lost 3 bases and the J gene lost 6 bases, with 6 bases spanning the gap. The germline V gene has CDR1 MNHEY and CDR2 SVGAGI. The CDR3 length is 11 residues. The CDR3 loop is CASSYGSEQYF. DNA for the CDR3: TGTGCCAGCAGTTATGGTTCCGAGCAGTACTTC.

By frequency in the sample, this clone is medium-sized. The chain uses TRBV2 and TRBJ1-2, with D unresolved. V shed 0 bases and J shed 4 bases, with 6 bases lying between them. The CDR3 runs 13 residues. CDR1 and CDR2 (germline): SNHLY, FYNNEI. This CDR3 reads CASSEAAGYGYTF. The CDR3 coding sequence is TGTGCCAGCAGTGAAGCGGCAGGCTATGGCTACACCTTC.

The chain employs TRBV27 and TRBJ1-6; D call uncertain. The CDR3 length is 16 residues. The V gene's germline CDR1 is MNHEY and CDR2 SMNVEV (reference sequence). The germline V and J ends were trimmed by 4 bases and 5 bases, with 15 bases remaining between them. CDR3 nucleotide sequence: TGTGCCAGCAGTTCGCCCTTGGGGAACGATAATTCACCCCTCCACTTT. This gives the protein CASSSPLGNDNSPLHF.